A single sample gave rise to the 21 T cell receptor beta chains below, sequenced in a study of regulatory T cells in long-lasting Graves disease. The TCR beta library used iRepertoire HTBI primers with Arm-PCR amplification of CDR3. TCRdb ran MiXCR on the multiplex PCR reads and lists one entry per CDR3 protein. The sample lists about 500,000 distinct CDR3 sequences; around 12% were seen once. This sample's time point: newly diagnosed GD, antithyroid drugs for less than 3 months. The TCR library used RNA extracted from PBMCs. This sample also belongs to another study, concerning T cells in Graves' hyperthyroidism and ophthalmopathy.

The material sequenced was peripheral blood mononuclear cells (PBMCs), taken at new diagnosis, from a patient treated with antithyroid drugs. Receptors were obtained from a woman in her twenties or thirties with Graves disease.

The chain is built from TRBV30 and TRBJ1-2; TRBD1 might be the D (6 bases). The CDR3 contains 13 residues. CDR1 is GTSNPN and CDR2 is SVGIG in the germline V gene (reference sequence). V was pared by 6 bases and J by 8 bases, with 19 bases between. The CDR3 nucleotides read TGTGCCTGCCGGGAGTGGGGGGGCGGGGGCTACACCTTC. This sequence encodes CACREWGGGGYTF.

This clonotype was observed at least ten times. The rearrangement joins TRBV9 to TRBJ2-1; D remains unclear. Germline V gene sequence: CDR1 SGDLS, CDR2 YYNGEE. The CDR3 extends over 15 amino acids. V was trimmed by 4 bases and J by 3 bases, leaving 14 bases between them. The CDR3 coding sequence is TGTGCCAGCAGCTCATGGGAACTGAACTACAATGAGCAGTTCTTC. Its protein is CASSSWELNYNEQFF. Looking up the rest from reference TRBV9 and TRBJ2-1 gives the full variable domain: DSGVTQTPKHLITATGQRVTLRCSPRSGDLSVYWYQQSLDQGLQFLIQYYNGEERAKGNILERFSAQQFPDLHSELNLSSLELGDSALYFCASSSWELNYNEQFFGPGTRLTVL.

This chain joins TRBV9 and TRBJ2-1, with TRBD2 identical over 16 bases. The length of the CDR3 is 18 residues. V dropped 7 bases and J dropped 2; count of bases not matched to a gene: 9. Germline CDR1 and CDR2: SGDLS and YYNGEE. The CDR3 sequence is CASSLGTSGRAAYNEQFF. CDR3 bases: TGTGCCAGCTCTCTCGGGACTAGCGGGAGGGCAGCCTACAATGAGCAGTTCTTC.

This clonotype occurred many times. J is TRBJ1-6 and V is TRBV27; possible D gene TRBD1, 5 bases. This CDR3 contains 13 residues. Germline CDR1 reads MNHEY; CDR2 reads SMNVEV (reference sequence). V dropped 0 bases and J dropped 10 bases, with 7 bases sitting between them. The CDR3 reads CASSLSGVSPLHF. CDR3 bases: TGTGCCAGCAGTTTATCGGGGGTCTCACCCCTCCACTTT.

Concerning this clonotype itself: Possible read error: a much larger clone is one base away. This chain joins TRBV5-4 and TRBJ2-5, with D perhaps TRBD2 (6 bases). Germline V lookup: CDR1 SGHNT, CDR2 YYREEE (reference sequence). Between the trimmed V and J ends, which lost 3 bases and 7 bases, there was a span of 19 bases. This CDR3 region has 15 residues. The CDR3 loop reads CASSWRMGGRGTQYF. The CDR3, as DNA: TGTGCCAGCAGCTGGAGGATGGGGGGTCGAGGGACCCAGTACTTC.

This clonotype was seen at least ten times. The chain recombines TRBV2 with TRBJ2-5, with TRBD2 matching over 7 bases. This CDR3 spans 14 amino acids. The ends lost 7 bases at V and 2 bases at J; junction bases unmatched: 7. Per germline, CDR1 SNHLY and CDR2 FYNNEI. The CDR3 DNA sequence: TGTGCCAGCAAAACGGGGACTACACAAGAGACCCAGTACTTC. Protein product: CASKTGTTQETQYF.

This clonotype has ten or more counts. The rearrangement links TRBV7-9 to TRBJ1-2, with no clear D. The germline CDR1 and CDR2 sequences are SEHNR and FQNEAQ (reference sequence). Trimming took off 1 base at V and 5 bases at J, with 8 bases between the two ends. The CDR3 spans 13 residues. The CDR3 DNA reads TGTGCCAGCAGCTTAGTTACGGCATATGGCTACACCTTC. Amino acids: CASSLVTAYGYTF. Looking up the rest from reference TRBV7-9 and TRBJ1-2 gives the full variable domain: DTGVSQNPRHKITKRGQNVTFRCDPISEHNRLYWYRQTLGQGPEFLTYFQNEAQLEKSRLLSDRFSAERPKGSFSTLEIQRTEQGDSAMYLCASSLVTAYGYTFGSGTRLTVV.

This clonotype was observed many times. The V gene is TRBV20-1, the J gene TRBJ1-4; D not certain. CDR3 length: 13 amino acids. CDR1 is DFQATT and CDR2 is SNEGSKA in the germline V gene (reference sequence). V was trimmed by 1 base and J by 3 bases, leaving 6 bases between them. CDR3 in amino acids: CSARVGSNEKLFF. The CDR3, as DNA: TGCAGTGCTAGAGTGGGGTCTAATGAAAAACTGTTTTTT.

The rearrangement joins TRBV2 to TRBJ2-1; D perhaps matches TRBD1 (7 bases). Germline CDR1 reads SNHLY; CDR2 reads FYNNEI. The V and J ends lost 6 bases and 10 bases respectively, with 25 bases between them. The CDR3 length is 16 residues. This chain's CDR3 is CASSAGQTTQLREQFF. The DNA for the CDR3 is TGTGCCAGCAGCGCGGGACAGACAACACAATTACGGGAGCAGTTCTTC. The variable domain in full, completed from reference TRBV2 and TRBJ2-1, reads EPEVTQTPSHQVTQMGQEVILRCVPISNHLYFYWYRQILGQKVEFLVSFYNNEISEKSEIFDDQFSVERPDGSNFTLKIRSTKLEDSAMYFCASSAGQTTQLREQFFGPGTRLTVL.

Many counts were recorded for this clonotype. The chain uses TRBV30 and TRBJ1-2, with D uncertain. V shed 3 bases and J shed 7 bases, with 12 bases lying between them. There are 12 residues in the CDR3. Germline CDR1 reads GTSNPN; CDR2 reads SVGIG (reference sequence). CDR3: CAWRRRVGGYTF. The CDR3 region has the DNA TGTGCCTGGAGACGGCGCGTCGGTGGCTACACCTTC.

The chain links TRBV7-6 to TRBJ2-2; D is uncertain. Trimming removed 5 bases from V and 7 bases from J, with 11 bases in between. This CDR3 comprises 13 residues. The germline gives CDR1 SGHVS, CDR2 FNYEAQ. The CDR3 sequence: CASSLRVLGELFF. As DNA, the CDR3 is TGTGCCAGCAGCCTACGGGTCCTCGGGGAGCTGTTTTTT.

This clonotype was seen ten or more times. Mismatch with germline at one junction end may stem from a read error. This chain joins TRBV11-3 and TRBJ1-1, with D maybe TRBD1 (5 bases). The CDR3 extends over 12 amino acids. CDR1 and CDR2 (germline): SGHNT, YENEEA. This CDR3 is CASGLGPKGAFF. For the CDR3, the DNA is TGTGCCAGCGGCTTAGGCCCTAAGGGGGCTTTCTTT.

This clonotype was seen ten or more times. The rearrangement links TRBV12-3 or TRBV12-4 to TRBJ2-2; 7 positions agree with TRBD2. The CDR3 consists of 15 residues. With 6 bases clipped from V and 4 bases from J, the junction kept 8 bases outside the gene matches. CDR3 in amino acids: CASSLLGRATGELFF. In nucleotides, the CDR3 is TGTGCCAGCAGCCTGTTAGGGAGGGCCACCGGGGAGCTGTTTTTT.

The V call is TRBV2, the J call TRBJ2-7, with D possibly being TRBD1 (5 bases). The CDR3 runs to 14 residues. CDR1 SNHLY and CDR2 FYNNEI come from the germline V gene. With 3 bases removed from V and 1 base from J, the gap between germline ends came to 10 bases. The CDR3 region is CASSDWGSSYEQYF. The CDR3 DNA follows: TGTGCCAGCAGTGATTGGGGCAGTTCCTACGAGCAGTACTTC.

This clonotype was counted many times. This chain connects TRBV19 to TRBJ1-1; 8 positions agree with TRBD1. The length of the CDR3 is 14 residues. Germline assignment: CDR1 LNHDA and CDR2 SQIVND (reference sequence). The V gene end was trimmed by 4 bases and the J gene end by 3 bases; junction bases not matched to a gene: 4. In DNA form, the CDR3 reads TGTGCCAGTAGTAAGGGACAGGCCTACACTGAAGCTTTCTTT. Its translation is CASSKGQAYTEAFF. The entire variable domain, with the rest obtained from reference TRBV19 and TRBJ1-1, is as follows: DGGITQSPKYLFRKEGQNVTLSCEQNLNHDAMYWYRQDPGQGLRLIYYSQIVNDFQKGDIAEGYSVSREKKESFPLTVTSAQKNPTAFYLCASSKGQAYTEAFFGQGTRLTVV.

This clonotype was recorded only once. This chain joins TRBV6-1 and TRBJ1-3; D gene unclear. V lost 3 bases to trimming and J lost 9 bases, with 9 bases between them. Germline V gene data show CDR1 as MNHNS and CDR2 as SASEGT. CDR3 length: 12 amino acids. CDR3 in amino acids: CASSEFRSTIYF. The CDR3 DNA is TGTGCCAGCAGTGAGTTCCGAAGCACCATATATTTT.

This clonotype was seen many times. The CDR3 protein is CAWSSQGWAKNIQYF. The CDR3 DNA sequence: TGTGCCTGGAGTAGCCAGGGATGGGCCAAAAACATTCAGTACTTC. The J gene is TRBJ2-4, the V gene TRBV30; possibly TRBD1 for D (5 bases). CDR3 size: 15 residues. CDR1 is GTSNPN, CDR2 SVGIG, per germline (reference sequence). The ends were cut back, 2 bases at V and 1 base at J, with 12 bases in the middle.

Ten or more counts support this clonotype. The chain carries TRBV7-2 and TRBJ2-7; no clear D. Germline V gene lookup returns CDR1 SGHTA and CDR2 FQGNSA. This CDR3 spans 12 amino acids. The V end was cut by 3 bases, the J end by 2 bases, with 5 bases between. The CDR3 coding sequence is TGTGCCAGCAGCTTTGATGCCTACGAGCAGTACTTC. Its translation is CASSFDAYEQYF.

This clonotype showed up many times. This may be a read error: a much more frequent sequence differs by one nucleotide. The chain joins TRBV7-9 to TRBJ1-1, with D perhaps TRBD1 (6 bases). Germline V gene data show CDR1 as SEHNR and CDR2 as FQNEAQ (reference sequence). The ends were cut back, 4 bases at V and 1 base at J, with 7 bases in the middle. The CDR3 is 13 amino acids. The CDR3 nucleotides read TGTGCCAGCAGCTGGGGGGCGAACACTGAAGCTTTCTTT. This gives the protein CASSWGANTEAFF.

The table lists this clonotype with a few counts. The chain is built from TRBV9 and TRBJ2-2; 8 nucleotides line up with TRBD2. The germline gives CDR1 SGDLS, CDR2 YYNGEE. This CDR3 has 16 residues. The ends lost 0 bases at V and 2 bases at J; junction bases unmatched: 3. The CDR3: CASSVAGTRNTGELFF. The CDR3 region has the DNA TGTGCCAGCAGCGTAGCCGGGACTAGAAACACCGGGGAGCTGTTTTTT.

This clonotype has only a few counts. The rearrangement links TRBV27 to TRBJ1-1, with TRBD1 matching over 7 bases. V lost 7 bases and J lost 4; bases outside the gene matches: 9. This CDR3 contains 14 residues. CDR1 and CDR2 from the germline V gene are MNHEY and SMNVEV (reference sequence). Here the CDR3 DNA reads TGTGCCAGCACATGGGTCCCAGGGGGCACTGAAGCTTTCTTT. It encodes CASTWVPGGTEAFF.